The 27 T cell receptor beta chains given below trace back to one sample, sequenced in a study of T cell responses to AZD1222 COVID-19 vaccine. Data came from immunoSEQ multiplex PCR; TCRdb stores just in-frame clones and leaves some out. The profile covers hundreds of thousands of clones, with about 93% appearing a single time and approximately 1% taken by the ten largest. The input for sequencing was peripheral blood, taken on day 0 of MenACWY control vaccination. Receptors were obtained from an adult in good health.

This clone appeared once. The V and J genes are TRBV11-2 and TRBJ2-5; D uncertain. This CDR3 is 11 amino acids long. With 2 bases removed from V and 6 bases from J, the gap between germline ends came to 4 bases. The germline CDR1 and CDR2 sequences are SGHAT and FQNNGV. In nucleotides, the CDR3 is TGTGCCAGCAGCTTAATGAAGACCCAGTACTTC. As protein: CASSLMKTQYF.

This clone was detected only once. V gene TRBV7-9 combines with J gene TRBJ2-7; D not resolved. The CDR3 spans 13 residues. Trimming stripped 2 bases from V and 5 bases from J, with 10 bases between. CDR1 and CDR2 (germline): SEHNR, FQNEAQ (reference sequence). The CDR3 coding sequence is TGTGCCAGCAGCTTAATGGGTGATGACGAGCAGTACTTC. Translating it yields CASSLMGDDEQYF.

The CDR3 DNA is TGTGCCAGCAGTTCCGACAGGGCGCAGGGCTACACCTTC. Its translation: CASSSDRAQGYTF. This rearrangement joins TRBV6-6 to TRBJ1-2, with 7 bases matching TRBD1. The junction had 7 bases not matched to a gene; V was cut back by 4 bases and J by 8 bases. Germline CDR1 is MNHNY and CDR2 is SVGAGI (reference sequence). CDR3 length: 13 amino acids.

The chain combines TRBV1 with TRBJ2-7; TRBD1, the table's D call, was not compared with the DNA. TRBV1 is listed as a pseudogene. CDR3 size: 16 residues. The CDR3 loop reads CTSSNGTPRITYEQYF. For the CDR3, the DNA is TGCACCAGCAGCAACGGGACACCGCGAATAACCTACGAGCAGTACTTC.

This clone is a singleton in its sample. The chain uses TRBV27 and TRBJ1-1; no firm D call. The germline V and J ends were trimmed by 6 bases and 2 bases, with 10 bases remaining between them. The CDR3 sequence is 13 residues long. Germline V CDR1 and CDR2: MNHEY, SMNVEV (reference sequence). As DNA, the CDR3 is TGTGCCAGCAGCGGATATAGAAACACTGAAGCTTTCTTT. This encodes CASSGYRNTEAFF.

This sequence joins TRBV6-5 and TRBJ1-2, with D possibly matching TRBD1 (5 bases). Germline V gene lookup returns CDR1 MNHEY and CDR2 SVGAGI. This CDR3 has 14 residues. The V and J ends lost 6 bases and 7 bases respectively, with 18 bases between them. DNA for the CDR3: TGTGCCAGCAGGGGGGGACTGTATCAAAGTGGCTACACCTTC. Its protein product is CASRGGLYQSGYTF.

In its sample, this clone was seen once. This chain uses TRBV24-1 with TRBJ2-3; the D gene is possibly TRBD2 (7 bases). V was pared by 4 bases and J by 4 bases, with 11 bases between. This CDR3 contains 14 residues. Germline V gene lookup returns CDR1 KGHDR and CDR2 SFDVKD. CDR3 DNA sequence: TGTGCCACCAGTGAGGCGGGGGCCTCAGATACGCAGTATTTT. Translated: CATSEAGASDTQYF.

The rearrangement uses TRBV4-1 and TRBJ1-4; tentatively, D is TRBD1 (6 bases). CDR1 is MGHRA and CDR2 is YSYEKL in the germline V gene. V was cut by 3 bases and J by 0 bases, with 11 bases left in between. This CDR3 comprises 16 residues. This CDR3 reads CASSHRQDATNEKLFF. The DNA of the CDR3 is TGCGCCAGCAGCCACCGACAGGACGCAACTAATGAAAAACTGTTTTTT.

The chain uses TRBV19 and TRBJ1-5; 8 bases map to TRBD1. Trimming at V came to 8 bases and at J to 2 bases, leaving 11 bases not matched to a gene. This CDR3 has 16 amino acids. In germline, CDR1 is LNHDA, CDR2 SQIVND (reference sequence). The CDR3 here is CASQGRQGARNQPQHF. The CDR3 DNA is TGTGCCAGTCAGGGGAGGCAGGGGGCTCGCAATCAGCCCCAGCATTTT.

The CDR3 is CASSSMGQGAGYTF. CDR3 nucleotide sequence: TGTGCCAGCAGCTCAATGGGACAGGGGGCTGGCTACACCTTC. The rearrangement uses TRBV5-5 and TRBJ1-2, with TRBD1 matching 12 bases. The CDR3 is 14 residues long. V gave up 3 bases and J gave up 7 bases; unmatched junction bases: 4. From germline, CDR1 is SGHKS and CDR2 YYEKEE (reference sequence).

The chain links TRBV4-3 to TRBJ2-6; D may be TRBD1 or TRBD2 (7 bases each). V gave up 1 base and J gave up 0 bases, with 22 bases separating them. From germline, CDR1 is LGHNA and CDR2 YSLEER. This CDR3 contains 21 residues. The CDR3 DNA reads as TGCGCCAGCAGCCAAGTTGGGGGGAGGGGGCTTTTCGACTCTGGGGCCAACGTCCTGACTTTC. The encoded protein is CASSQVGGRGLFDSGANVLTF.

The genes are TRBV18 and TRBJ1-5, with 8 bases fitting TRBD1. Germline V gives CDR1 KGHSH, CDR2 LQKENI. The CDR3 spans 14 residues. The J segment lost 7 bases and the V segment lost 5 bases, leaving 7 bases of the junction unmatched. In DNA form, the CDR3 reads TGTGCCAGCTCATCGGCGACAGGGGCCCAGCCCCAGCATTTT. Translating gives CASSSATGAQPQHF.

V usage is TRBV2 and J usage is TRBJ2-3, with D perhaps TRBD2 (7 bases). CDR3 size: 14 residues. V shed 4 bases and J shed 6 bases, with 14 bases lying between them. Per germline, CDR1 SNHLY and CDR2 FYNNEI. The CDR3 region has the DNA TGTGCCAGCAGTGTTGGCGGGGGCGGGGATACGCAGTATTTT. It is translated as CASSVGGGGDTQYF.

This clone came up once. The V gene is TRBV28, the J gene TRBJ2-2; either TRBD1 or TRBD2 may fit D (5 bases each). The CDR3 spans 14 residues. CDR1 and CDR2 from the germline V gene are MDHEN and SYDVKM. V was trimmed by 3 bases and J by 7 bases, leaving 12 bases between them. The CDR3 DNA reads TGTGCCAGCAGTTTCGGCAGGGCGGGCGGGGAGCTGTTTTTT. Residues: CASSFGRAGGELFF.

This clone was counted between two and nine times. The chain is built from TRBV3-1 (or the pseudogene TRBV3-2) and TRBJ1-6; D not resolved. This CDR3 is 14 amino acids long. V was clipped by 5 bases and J by 14 bases, with 19 bases between them. Germline values: CDR1 LGHDT, CDR2 YNNKEL (reference sequence). This CDR3 reads CASSTTGSAATLHF. CDR3 in DNA: TGTGCCAGCAGCACGACGGGGTCCGCTGCTACCCTCCACTTT.

This chain links TRBV9 with TRBJ1-2, with TRBD1 identical over 8 bases. V shed 1 base and J 7 bases; nucleotides not matched to a gene: 6. CDR1 is SGDLS, CDR2 YYNGEE, per germline. CDR3 size: 14 residues. The CDR3: CASSVQPGGSGYTF. In DNA form, the CDR3 reads TGTGCCAGCAGCGTACAACCAGGGGGCTCTGGCTACACCTTC.

This clone was seen a single time. The chain links TRBV7-9 to TRBJ1-2, with D perhaps TRBD1 (5 bases). Germline CDR1 is SEHNR and CDR2 is FQNEAQ (reference sequence). V shed 5 bases and J shed 5 bases, with 18 bases lying between them. CDR3 size: 15 residues. The CDR3 DNA is TGTGCCAGCAGCAAACGCGACAGTGGCTCTTATGGCTACACCTTC. Translated: CASSKRDSGSYGYTF.

The chain uses TRBV20-1 and TRBJ2-1; 8 bases match TRBD2. The CDR3 totals 15 residues. J lost 8 bases, V lost 3 bases, and 12 bases had no gene match. Germline CDR1 DFQATT, CDR2 SNEGSKA (reference sequence). The chain's CDR3 is CSASVWRGVSHEQFF. CDR3 bases: TGCAGTGCTAGTGTTTGGCGGGGGGTATCCCATGAGCAGTTCTTC.

The chain has TRBV2 and TRBJ1-2, with D possibly TRBD1 on 5 matching bases. CDR1 and CDR2 from the germline V gene are SNHLY and FYNNEI. Between the trimmed V and J ends, which lost 6 bases and 7 bases, there was a span of 18 bases. This CDR3 is built from 14 residues. The CDR3 sequence is CASRGDGRGAGYTF. The CDR3 nucleotides are TGTGCCAGCAGGGGGGACGGTAGAGGAGCTGGCTACACCTTC.

This chain uses TRBV9 with TRBJ1-2; 11 bases agree with TRBD1. Germline V gene lookup returns CDR1 SGDLS and CDR2 YYNGEE. The CDR3 covers 19 residues. V lost 0 bases, J lost 3 bases, and 13 bases stayed unmatched. This CDR3 reads CASSVGPGTGGVRYYGYTF. The CDR3 DNA sequence: TGTGCCAGCAGCGTAGGTCCAGGGACAGGGGGGGTTCGGTACTATGGCTACACCTTC.

The chain employs TRBV5-1 and TRBJ2-1; D gene ambiguous. With 0 bases removed from V and 1 base from J, the gap between germline ends came to 5 bases. Germline lookup yields CDR1 SGHRS and CDR2 YFSETQ. This CDR3 has 14 amino acids. The CDR3 DNA reads as TGCGCCAGCAGCTTGGGCCAGTCCTACAATGAGCAGTTCTTC. It codes for CASSLGQSYNEQFF.

The chain employs TRBV7-2 and TRBJ1-2, with D possibly being TRBD1 (6 bases). The CDR3 is 14 amino acids. V lost 5 bases and J lost 7, with 17 bases in between. CDR1 is SGHTA, CDR2 FQGNSA, per germline. For the CDR3, the DNA is TGTGCCAGCAGCCCCTTCCTAGGGGGAGCTGGCTACACCTTC. Translation: CASSPFLGGAGYTF. Full variable domain (outside the CDR3, taken from reference TRBV7-2 and TRBJ1-2): GAGVSQSPSNKVTEKGKDVELRCDPISGHTALYWYRQSLGQGLEFLIYFQGNSAPDKSGLPSDRFSAERTGGSVSTLTIQRTQQEDSAVYLCASSPFLGGAGYTFGSGTRLTVV.

The genes are TRBV19 and TRBJ1-6; 7 bases are a match to TRBD1. V shed 6 bases and J 10 bases; nucleotides not matched to a gene: 9. The CDR3 has 14 amino acids. The germline V gene encodes CDR1 LNHDA and CDR2 SQIVND (reference sequence). This CDR3 reads CASRGDSGNSPLHF. The DNA of the CDR3 is TGTGCCAGTAGGGGGGACAGTGGTAACTCACCCCTCCACTTT.

The gene calls are TRBV30 and TRBJ1-6; 8 bases line up with TRBD1. The V and J ends lost 2 bases and 7 bases, in that order; junction bases with no gene match: 7. The germline V gene has CDR1 GTSNPN and CDR2 SVGIG (reference sequence). CDR3 length: 15 residues. In DNA, the CDR3 is TGTGCCTGGAGTCCACGGACAGGGAGAAATTCACCCCTCCACTTT. Amino acids: CAWSPRTGRNSPLHF.

The chain combines TRBV5-6 with TRBJ1-1; D is undetermined. The length of the CDR3 is 16 residues. Per the germline V gene, CDR1 is SGHDT and CDR2 is YYEEEE. V lost 0 bases and J 0 bases, leaving 12 bases between the germline ends. CDR3: CASSLGPSTLNTEAFF. The CDR3 DNA is TGTGCCAGCAGCTTGGGCCCGTCCACCCTGAACACTGAAGCTTTCTTT.

V and J are TRBV29-1 and TRBJ1-1, with D unresolved. Germline loops: CDR1 SQVTM, CDR2 ANQGSEA. This CDR3 contains 15 residues. Trimming removed 6 bases from V and 1 base from J, with 18 bases in between. The CDR3 DNA follows: TGCAGCGTAGTCGCAGACCGGCTAAAGAACACTGAAGCTTTCTTT. Its protein is CSVVADRLKNTEAFF.

The chain couples TRBV7-2 to TRBJ2-5; D gene unclear. The CDR3 consists of 11 residues. CDR1 and CDR2 (germline): SGHTA, FQGNSA. Trimming pared 5 bases from V and 9 bases from J, leaving 10 bases between. CDR3 amino acids: CASSPAGSQYF. DNA of the CDR3: TGTGCCAGCAGCCCTGCCGGATCCCAGTACTTC.